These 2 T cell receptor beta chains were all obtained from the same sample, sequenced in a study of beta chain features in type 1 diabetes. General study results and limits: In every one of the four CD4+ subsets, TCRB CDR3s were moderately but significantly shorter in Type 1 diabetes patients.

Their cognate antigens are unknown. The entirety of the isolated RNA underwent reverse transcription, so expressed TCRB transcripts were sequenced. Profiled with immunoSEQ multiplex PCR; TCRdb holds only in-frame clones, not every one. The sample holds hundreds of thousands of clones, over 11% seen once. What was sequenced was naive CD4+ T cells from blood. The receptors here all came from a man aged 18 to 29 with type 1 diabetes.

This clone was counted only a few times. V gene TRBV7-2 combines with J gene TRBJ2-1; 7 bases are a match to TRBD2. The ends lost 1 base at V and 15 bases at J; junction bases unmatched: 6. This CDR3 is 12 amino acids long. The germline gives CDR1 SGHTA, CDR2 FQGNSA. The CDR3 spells CASSLETSRRFF. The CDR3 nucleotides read TGTGCCAGCAGCTTAGAGACTAGCCGTCGGTTCTTC.

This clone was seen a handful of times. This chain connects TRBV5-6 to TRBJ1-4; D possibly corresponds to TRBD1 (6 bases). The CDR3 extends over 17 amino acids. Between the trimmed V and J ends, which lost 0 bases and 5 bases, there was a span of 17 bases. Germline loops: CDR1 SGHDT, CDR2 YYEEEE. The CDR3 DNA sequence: TGTGCCAGCAGCTTGGACTACGGGACATTCAAGAATGAAAAACTGTTTTTT. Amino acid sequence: CASSLDYGTFKNEKLFF.